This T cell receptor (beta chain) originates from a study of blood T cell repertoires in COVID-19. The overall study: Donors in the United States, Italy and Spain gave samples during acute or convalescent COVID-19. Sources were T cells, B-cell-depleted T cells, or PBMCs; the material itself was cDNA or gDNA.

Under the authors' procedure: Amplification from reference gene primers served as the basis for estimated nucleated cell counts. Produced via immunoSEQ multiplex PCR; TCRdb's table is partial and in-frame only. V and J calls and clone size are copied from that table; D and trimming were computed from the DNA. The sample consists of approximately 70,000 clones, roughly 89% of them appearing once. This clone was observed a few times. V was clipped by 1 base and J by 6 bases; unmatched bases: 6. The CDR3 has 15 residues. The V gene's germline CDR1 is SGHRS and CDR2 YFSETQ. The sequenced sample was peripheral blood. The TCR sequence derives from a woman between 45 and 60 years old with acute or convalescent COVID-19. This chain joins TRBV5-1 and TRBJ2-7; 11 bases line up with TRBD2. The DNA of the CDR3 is TGCGCCAGCAGCTTGACTAGCGGGAGAAATGGCGAGCAGTACTTC. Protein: CASSLTSGRNGEQYF.